The 19 T cell receptor beta chains in this list originate from one sample, sequenced in a study of naive and memory T cell subsets. The beta constant-region primer was an equimolar mix of two oligonucleotides covering TRBC1 and TRBC2. TCRdb used MiXCR to reprocess the UMI-ligation and nested PCR reads, holding one entry per CDR3 protein. Here the sample spans over 75,000 distinct CDR3 sequences, over 10% being singletons. Sequencing used central memory CD4+ T cells from blood. These receptors all come from a human donor in good health.

This clonotype was counted many times. V usage is TRBV7-2 and J usage is TRBJ2-7; perhaps TRBD2 as D (6 bases). CDR1 SGHTA and CDR2 FQGNSA come from the germline V gene. Trimming shortened V by 4 bases and J by 3 bases, and 16 bases separated the two germline ends. This CDR3 spans 15 amino acids. The CDR3 DNA sequence: TGTGCCAGCAGCTCACAGGAGGGGTTGGTCTACGAGCAGTACTTC. Its protein is CASSSQEGLVYEQYF.

The V and J genes are TRBV6-2 or TRBV6-3 and TRBJ1-1, with D maybe TRBD1 (5 bases). From germline, CDR1 is MNHEY and CDR2 SVGEGT. The CDR3 covers 14 residues. V gave up 8 bases and J gave up 0 bases, with 13 bases separating them. CDR3 amino acids: CASWDQGLNTEAFF. In nucleotides, the CDR3 is TGTGCCAGCTGGGATCAGGGCTTGAACACTGAAGCTTTCTTT.

The rearrangement joins TRBV27 to TRBJ1-5; D gene unclear. Germline V CDR1 and CDR2: MNHEY, SMNVEV (reference sequence). The CDR3 runs 15 residues. V was shortened by 6 bases and J by 2 bases, with 14 bases between the two germline ends. This CDR3 is CASSPDGVGNQPQHF. Here the CDR3 DNA reads TGTGCCAGCAGCCCTGACGGGGTTGGCAATCAGCCCCAGCATTTT.

In its sample, this clonotype was seen many times. The chain joins TRBV7-2 to TRBJ2-5; D may be TRBD1 (6 bases). This CDR3 has 13 amino acids. Trimming left V 8 bases short and J 4 bases short, with 14 bases between. CDR1 is SGHTA, CDR2 FQGNSA, per germline. CDR3 nucleotides: TGTGCCAGCGGGGGTACAGGGATAGAGACCCAGTACTTC. It translates to CASGGTGIETQYF.

This clonotype was seen a handful of times. The V gene is TRBV20-1, the J gene TRBJ1-4, with 7 bases that match TRBD1. The junction had 7 bases not matched to a gene; V was cut back by 0 bases and J by 6 bases. CDR1 is DFQATT and CDR2 is SNEGSKA in the germline V gene (reference sequence). The CDR3 runs to 15 residues. DNA for the CDR3: TGCAGTGCTAGAGATTCGCCAGGGGGGCATGAAAAACTGTTTTTT. It specifies CSARDSPGGHEKLFF.

This clonotype came up many times. V gene TRBV6-2 or TRBV6-3 combines with J gene TRBJ2-6; D unresolved. V gave up 7 bases and J gave up 6 bases, with 16 bases separating them. The germline V gene encodes CDR1 MNHEY and CDR2 SVGEGT. The CDR3 consists of 15 residues. CDR3 DNA: TGTGCCAGCACCCTCGGACCGGGTGAGGCCAACGTCCTGACTTTC. This encodes CASTLGPGEANVLTF.

The sample holds a few counts of this clonotype. The chain combines TRBV3-1 with TRBJ1-4; tentatively, D is TRBD1 (5 bases). CDR3 size: 14 residues. V was cut by 1 base and J by 8 bases, with 11 bases left in between. Germline loops: CDR1 LGHDT, CDR2 YNNKEL (reference sequence). CDR3 residues: CASSQGGAQEKLFF. DNA of the CDR3: TGTGCCAGCAGCCAAGGAGGGGCTCAGGAAAAACTGTTTTTT.

The chain links TRBV20-1 to TRBJ2-3; D remains ambiguous. The V end lost 5 bases, the J end lost 0 bases, and 15 bases lay between the germline ends. Germline CDR1 and CDR2: DFQATT and SNEGSKA (reference sequence). The CDR3 extends over 15 amino acids. CDR3 protein: CSARSPTHSTDTQYF. The CDR3 DNA reads as TGCAGTGCTCGATCCCCGACTCATAGCACAGATACGCAGTATTTT.

This clonotype was recorded a few times. The chain carries TRBV7-9 and TRBJ1-1, with D perhaps matching TRBD1 (5 bases). V was shortened by 1 base and J by 4 bases, with 10 bases between the two germline ends. This CDR3 has 14 amino acids. Germline V gives CDR1 SEHNR, CDR2 FQNEAQ (reference sequence). The CDR3 nucleotides read TGTGCCAGCAGCTTAGTGAGGGGTTCCACTGAAGCTTTCTTT. Translating gives CASSLVRGSTEAFF.

This clonotype was found a few times. The rearrangement links TRBV6-5 to TRBJ1-3; D might be TRBD1 (5 bases). Germline CDR1 is MNHEY and CDR2 is SVGAGI. V lost 5 bases and J lost 2, with 16 bases in between. The CDR3 extends over 16 amino acids. The CDR3 DNA reads TGTGCCAGCAGTAATCCTCAGGGAATCACTGGAAACACCATATATTTT. Translating gives CASSNPQGITGNTIYF.

This clonotype showed up many times. The chain links TRBV7-9 to TRBJ2-2, with D unclear. With 5 bases removed from V and 1 base from J, the gap between germline ends came to 8 bases. CDR3 length: 14 residues. Germline V CDR1 and CDR2: SEHNR, FQNEAQ (reference sequence). Written as DNA, the CDR3 is TGTGCCAGCAGCACCAAAGGGAACACCGGGGAGCTGTTTTTT. This encodes CASSTKGNTGELFF.

The genes are TRBV5-1 and TRBJ2-7; 9 bases fit TRBD2. The CDR3 is 15 residues long. The J segment lost 0 bases and the V segment lost 6 bases, leaving 7 bases of the junction unmatched. CDR1 and CDR2 (germline): SGHRS, YFSETQ. DNA for the CDR3: TGCGCCAGCAAAGGGGGGCGGGAGGGCTCCTACGAGCAGTACTTC. Amino acids: CASKGGREGSYEQYF.

The rearrangement links TRBV10-3 to TRBJ2-5; TRBD1 aligns across 8 bases. The junction had 8 bases not matched to a gene; V was cut back by 4 bases and J by 4 bases. The V gene's germline CDR1 is ENHRY and CDR2 SYGVKD. The CDR3 extends over 15 amino acids. As DNA, the CDR3 is TGTGCCATCAGTGTATCAGGGGGCGCATCAGAGACCCAGTACTTC. It specifies CAISVSGGASETQYF.

The sample holds a few counts of this clonotype. This chain links TRBV4-3 with TRBJ2-3; D uncertain. Trimming left V 4 bases short and J 5 bases short, with 10 bases between. The germline V gene has CDR1 LGHNA and CDR2 YSLEER. This CDR3 has 13 residues. In DNA, the CDR3 is TGCGCCAGCAGCCGGCAGAAGGGAGATACGCAGTATTTT. This translates into CASSRQKGDTQYF.

V usage is TRBV3-1 and J usage is TRBJ2-1; 7 nucleotides match TRBD2. This CDR3 is 17 amino acids long. Germline lookup yields CDR1 LGHDT and CDR2 YNNKEL (reference sequence). V dropped 1 base and J dropped 3; count of bases not matched to a gene: 9. The CDR3 loop is CASSQAPGLSIYNEQFF. As DNA, the CDR3 is TGTGCCAGCAGCCAAGCGCCGGGACTATCCATCTACAATGAGCAGTTCTTC.

This clonotype was seen at least ten times. The rearrangement links TRBV20-1 to TRBJ2-7; the match to TRBD1 covers 8 bases. This CDR3 has 16 amino acids. Trimming at V came to 3 bases and at J to 3 bases, leaving 13 bases not matched to a gene. CDR1 and CDR2 from the germline V gene are DFQATT and SNEGSKA (reference sequence). As DNA, the CDR3 is TGCAGTGCTAGGAACCCCTGGACAGGGAAAGACTACGAGCAGTACTTC. Translating gives CSARNPWTGKDYEQYF.

This clonotype was recorded many times. The chain carries TRBV27 and TRBJ2-3; maybe TRBD2 (6 bases). The CDR3 extends over 17 amino acids. The V end lost 5 bases, the J end lost 0 bases, and 18 bases lay between the germline ends. The germline CDR1 and CDR2 sequences are MNHEY and SMNVEV (reference sequence). The CDR3 coding sequence is TGTGCCAGCAGTACCCCCGCGGGGCGTACTAGCACAGATACGCAGTATTTT. Its translation is CASSTPAGRTSTDTQYF.

This clonotype was seen a few times. The V call is TRBV5-1, the J call TRBJ2-7; 11 nucleotides agree with TRBD2. This CDR3 has 15 amino acids. Germline CDR1 SGHRS, CDR2 YFSETQ. V shed 5 bases, J shed 3 bases, and the junction held 7 bases outside the gene matches. This chain's CDR3 is CASSFMTSGNYEQYF. The CDR3 coding sequence is TGCGCCAGCAGTTTCATGACTAGCGGGAACTACGAGCAGTACTTC.

This clonotype has ten or more counts. The V and J genes are TRBV4-2 and TRBJ2-1; 7 nucleotides align to TRBD2. J gave up 10 bases and V 1 base, and 4 bases lay outside the gene matches. In germline, CDR1 is LGHNA, CDR2 YNFKEQ. The CDR3 has 13 residues. In DNA, the CDR3 is TGTGCCAGCAGCCAAGTCATGCGGGAGGAGCAGTTCTTC. Translated: CASSQVMREEQFF.